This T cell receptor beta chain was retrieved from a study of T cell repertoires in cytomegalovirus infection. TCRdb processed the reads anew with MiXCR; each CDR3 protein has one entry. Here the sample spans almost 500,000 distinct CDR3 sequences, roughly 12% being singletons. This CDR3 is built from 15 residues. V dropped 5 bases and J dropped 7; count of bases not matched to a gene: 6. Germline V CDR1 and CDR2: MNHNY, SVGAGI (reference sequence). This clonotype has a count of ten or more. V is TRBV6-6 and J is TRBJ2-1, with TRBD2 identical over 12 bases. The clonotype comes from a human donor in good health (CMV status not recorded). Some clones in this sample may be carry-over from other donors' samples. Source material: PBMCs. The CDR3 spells CASSATSGGPNEQFF. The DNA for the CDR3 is TGTGCCAGCAGTGCGACTAGCGGGGGACCAAATGAGCAGTTCTTC.